One and the same sample provided the 27 T cell receptor beta chains below, sequenced in a study of blood T cells in healthy people across ages. Alongside a J-beta primer mix, a sample-barcoded 5' primer served in a second PCR lasting about 7 to 11 cycles. From the 5' RACE reads, TCRdb called clonotypes with MiXCR, one entry per CDR3 protein. The table shows hundreds of thousands of distinct CDR3 sequences, with about 42% occurring only once. Sequences were obtained from blood. The receptors stem from a man aged 80 or over in good health.

This clonotype occurred a few times. This sequence joins TRBV10-3 and TRBJ2-3, with 7 bases identical to TRBD1. V was pared by 10 bases and J by 6 bases, with 10 bases of the junction left unmatched. Germline V CDR1 and CDR2: ENHRY, SYGVKD. The CDR3 runs to 13 residues. The CDR3 DNA reads as TGTGCCACCGCACAGGGGATGGAGGATACGCAGTATTTT. This translates into CATAQGMEDTQYF.

As concerns this clonotype: This may be a read error, as it is one base from a much larger clone. The genes are TRBV7-2 and TRBJ2-7; no definite D call. This CDR3 has 11 residues. Germline V CDR1 and CDR2: SGHTA, FQGNSA. CDR3 in amino acids: CASSLRNERYF. The CDR3 DNA sequence: TGTGCCAGCAGTCTACGGAACGAGCGGTACTTC.

This sequence joins TRBV24-1 and TRBJ2-3, with 9 bases matching TRBD2. The CDR3 is made up of 16 amino acids. Germline lookup yields CDR1 KGHDR and CDR2 SFDVKD. V lost 4 bases to trimming and J lost 4 bases; unmatched junction nucleotides: 8. This CDR3 reads CATSESLAGASDTQYF. CDR3 coding DNA: TGTGCCACCAGTGAATCCTTAGCGGGAGCATCAGATACGCAGTATTTT.

This clonotype was seen only a few times. V and J are TRBV7-9 and TRBJ2-5; tentative D call: TRBD1 (5 bases). Germline V gene sequence: CDR1 SEHNR, CDR2 FQNEAQ (reference sequence). V gave up 7 bases and J gave up 2 bases, with 11 bases separating them. The CDR3 is 13 residues long. CDR3 residues: CASNLDSQETQYF. For the CDR3, the DNA is TGTGCCAGCAACCTTGACAGTCAAGAGACCCAGTACTTC.

This clonotype was recorded only once. This rearrangement joins TRBV15 to TRBJ1-6, with a weak D call TRBD1 (5 bases). The length of the CDR3 is 15 residues. Germline-derived CDR1 and CDR2 are LNHNV and YYDKDF (reference sequence). The V and J ends lost 0 bases and 4 bases respectively, with 7 bases between them. For the CDR3, the DNA is TGTGCCACCAGCAGAGATCCAGGGTATAATTCACCCCTCCACTTT. Translated, it gives CATSRDPGYNSPLHF.

In DNA, the CDR3 is TGTGCCAGCAGCTGGCTAGAACACTGGGACAGGGGTATGCCCCCTATCCTGTACGAGCAGTACTTC. It encodes CASSWLEHWDRGMPPILYEQYF. The rearrangement links TRBV5-5 to TRBJ2-5; TRBD1 matches 10 bases. The tail of the sequence fits TRBJ2-7 better, so the J call may be wrong. CDR3 length equals 22 residues. CDR1 SGHKS and CDR2 YYEKEE come from the germline V gene (reference sequence).

This clonotype has more than one count but fewer than ten. V is TRBV11-3 and J is TRBJ2-3; 7 positions agree with TRBD2. The CDR3 consists of 17 residues. V dropped 2 bases and J dropped 4; count of bases not matched to a gene: 12. Germline CDR1 reads SGHNT; CDR2 reads YENEEA. CDR3 sequence (DNA): TGTGCCAGCAGCTTAAATCCGGGAGGTACTTCCGCAGATACGCAGTATTTT. Translation gives CASSLNPGGTSADTQYF.

V is TRBV12-3 or TRBV12-4 and J is TRBJ2-3, with a possible D match to TRBD1 (7 bases). Deletions cut 3 bases from V and 11 bases from J, with 18 bases between. CDR3 length: 14 amino acids. The DNA for the CDR3 is TGTGCCAGCAGTTTCGGAGGGGGCACAGATGTGCAGTATTTT. This translates into CASSFGGGTDVQYF.

This clonotype was seen a few times. CDR3 sequence (DNA): TGTGCCAGCAGTTACGGTCCGTGGCAGGGTCAAGCCAAAAACATTCAGTACTTC. Translating gives CASSYGPWQGQAKNIQYF. The chain links TRBV6-2 or TRBV6-3 to TRBJ2-4; the D gene is possibly TRBD1 (5 bases). Germline assignment: CDR1 MNHEY and CDR2 SVGEGT. The CDR3 covers 18 residues. The germline V and J ends were trimmed by 2 bases and 0 bases, with 17 bases remaining between them.

The V call is TRBV30, the J call TRBJ1-4; no firm D call. Germline V gene data show CDR1 as GTSNPN and CDR2 as SVGIG (reference sequence). This CDR3 comprises 10 residues. Trimming removed 6 bases from V and 6 bases from J, with 5 bases in between. The CDR3: CACLHEKLFF. CDR3 sequence (DNA): TGTGCCTGCTTACATGAAAAACTGTTTTTT.

The CDR3 region is CASSSRSSYYEQYF. Written as DNA, the CDR3 is TGTGCCAGCAGTTCAAGGAGTAGTTACTACGAGCAGTACTTC. The J gene is TRBJ2-4, the V gene TRBV28; D gene unclear. Matching the DNA end better, TRBJ2-7 makes the J call doubtful. Germline CDR1 reads MDHEN; CDR2 reads SYDVKM. This CDR3 contains 14 residues.

As regards this clonotype: The junction does not match germline at one end; this may be a read error. The gene calls are TRBV6-5 and TRBJ2-7; D gene unclear. Germline V lookup: CDR1 MNHEY, CDR2 SVGAGI. This CDR3 has 15 residues. CDR3 amino acids: CASSYSSRHSYEQYF. Here the CDR3 DNA reads TGTGCCAGCAGTTACTCGAGTCGGCACTCCTACGAACAGTACTTC.

The chain uses TRBV2 and TRBJ2-1, with 11 bases that match TRBD2. The CDR3 is 14 residues long. Germline assignment: CDR1 SNHLY and CDR2 FYNNEI. J was trimmed by 7 bases and V by 5 bases; bases with no gene match: 4. The CDR3 coding sequence is TGTGCCAGCAGTCGTAGCGGGAGGGTAAATGAGCAGTTCTTC. Translated: CASSRSGRVNEQFF.

The chain recombines TRBV7-2 with TRBJ2-1, with 13 positions matching TRBD2. CDR3 size: 15 residues. V trimming: 4 bases; J trimming: 6 bases; junction bases outside the gene matches: 3. Per the germline V gene, CDR1 is SGHTA and CDR2 is FQGNSA. This CDR3 is CASSSWTSGSNEQFF. CDR3 DNA sequence: TGTGCCAGCAGCTCATGGACTAGCGGGAGCAATGAGCAGTTCTTC.

The chain joins TRBV29-1 to TRBJ2-1; 10 bases align to TRBD2. Trimming removed 3 bases from V and 6 bases from J; junction bases left unmatched: 5. CDR3 length: 14 amino acids. Germline assignment: CDR1 SQVTM and CDR2 ANQGSEA. CDR3 loop: CSVDSGRSVNEQFF. The CDR3 DNA reads as TGCAGCGTTGATAGCGGGAGGTCGGTCAATGAGCAGTTCTTC.

The genes are TRBV4-3 and TRBJ2-1; D uncertain. The CDR3 length is 13 residues. CDR1 and CDR2 (germline): LGHNA, YSLEER. V was clipped by 1 base and J by 7 bases, with 8 bases between them. The CDR3 DNA is TGCGCCAGCAGCCAAGGAGGCCGGAATGAGCAGTTCTTC. Translation: CASSQGGRNEQFF.

V gene TRBV5-1 combines with J gene TRBJ2-7; 7 bases align to TRBD2. The last part of the DNA fits TRBJ2-5 better; the J call may be wrong. Per germline, CDR1 SGHRS and CDR2 YFSETQ. The CDR3 totals 14 residues. The CDR3 protein is CASSGTGLPETQYF. The DNA of the CDR3 is TGCGCCAGCAGCGGAACGGGACTACCGGAGACCCAGTACTTC.

V usage is TRBV5-1 and J usage is TRBJ1-4, with a tentative D call TRBD1 (6 bases). This CDR3 region has 13 residues. V lost 4 bases, J lost 6 bases, and 10 bases lay in between. CDR1 is SGHRS and CDR2 is YFSETQ in the germline V gene. This CDR3 reads CASSTRGHEKLFF. DNA for the CDR3: TGCGCCAGCAGCACCAGGGGACATGAAAAACTGTTTTTT.

The rearrangement links TRBV5-1 to TRBJ2-5; a possible D gene is TRBD1 (6 bases). CDR3 length: 13 amino acids. V lost 4 bases to trimming and J lost 5 bases, with 12 bases between them. CDR1 is SGHRS, CDR2 YFSETQ, per germline. Written as DNA, the CDR3 is TGCGCCAGCAGCCTTCCGAGGGGGGAGACCCAGTACTTC. This sequence encodes CASSLPRGETQYF.

The chain joins TRBV4-1 to TRBJ2-5; D may correspond to TRBD1 or TRBD2 (5 bases each). The end of the DNA aligns better with TRBJ2-7, so the J call may be wrong. The CDR3 has 15 residues. CDR1 and CDR2 from the germline V gene are MGHRA and YSYEKL. CDR3 sequence reads: CASSQDLEGRLEQYF. The CDR3 nucleotides are TGCGCCAGCAGCCAAGATCTAGAGGGACGACTCGAGCAGTACTTC.

The chain is built from TRBV20-1 and TRBJ2-7; 12 bases fit TRBD2. Germline V gene data show CDR1 as DFQATT and CDR2 as SNEGSKA (reference sequence). This CDR3 has 15 amino acids. Trimming cost V 5 bases and J 1 base; bases outside gene matches: 6. CDR3 nucleotides: TGCAGTGCTCTAGCGGGAGGGCCCCAATCCTACGAGCAGTACTTC. Protein: CSALAGGPQSYEQYF.

This rearrangement joins TRBV7-9 to TRBJ2-2; TRBD1 might be the D (5 bases). The germline CDR1 and CDR2 sequences are SEHNR and FQNEAQ (reference sequence). Trimming took off 5 bases at V and 7 bases at J, with 11 bases between the two ends. The CDR3 spans 13 residues. The CDR3 nucleotides read TGTGCCAGCAGCCCGCGGACATTCGGGGAGCTGTTTTTT. This translates into CASSPRTFGELFF. The whole variable domain, filled in from reference TRBV7-9 and TRBJ2-2, reads DTGVSQNPRHKITKRGQNVTFRCDPISEHNRLYWYRQTLGQGPEFLTYFQNEAQLEKSRLLSDRFSAERPKGSFSTLEIQRTEQGDSAMYLCASSPRTFGELFFGEGSRLTVL.

The sample holds a few counts of this clonotype. The CDR3 nucleotides are TGTGCCAGCTCACCAAAAACTAGCGGAGACCAAGAGACCCAGTACTTC. Amino acids: CASSPKTSGDQETQYF. The rearrangement links TRBV18 to TRBJ2-5, with 8 bases aligning to TRBD2. V dropped 2 bases and J dropped 0; count of bases not matched to a gene: 5. CDR3 length: 16 amino acids. Germline CDR1 and CDR2: KGHSH and LQKENI.

In its sample, this clonotype was seen once. This chain links TRBV7-9 with TRBJ1-1; D perhaps matches TRBD1 (5 bases). Germline CDR1 and CDR2: SEHNR and FQNEAQ (reference sequence). The V gene lost 5 bases and the J gene lost 0 bases, with 16 bases spanning the gap. The CDR3 contains 16 residues. The CDR3: CASSPVGGGMNTEAFF. The CDR3 DNA reads TGTGCCAGCAGCCCAGTGGGGGGAGGGATGAACACTGAAGCTTTCTTT.

This clonotype has a single count. The junction differs from germline at one of its ends, possibly a read error. The chain joins TRBV18 to TRBJ2-7; no definite D call. The last part of the DNA fits TRBJ2-5 better; the J call may be wrong. Germline CDR1 and CDR2: KGHSH and LQKENI. CDR3 size: 12 residues. The CDR3 DNA follows: TGTGCCAGCGCACCCAAGGGTGAGACCCAGTACTTC. It yields the protein CASAPKGETQYF.

In this sample, this clonotype turned up a few times. This sequence joins TRBV20-1 and TRBJ2-7; 15 nucleotides agree with TRBD2. CDR3 length: 15 residues. V dropped 6 bases and J dropped 6; count of bases not matched to a gene: 9. Germline-derived CDR1 and CDR2 are DFQATT and SNEGSKA (reference sequence). CDR3 DNA: TGCAGTGCAGCCCGGACTAGCGGGAGGGCCGTCGAGCAGTACTTC. Protein: CSAARTSGRAVEQYF.

This rearrangement joins TRBV7-2 to TRBJ2-3; a possible D gene is TRBD2 (5 bases). V was cut by 5 bases and J by 3 bases, with 18 bases left in between. Germline lookup yields CDR1 SGHTA and CDR2 FQGNSA. There are 16 residues in the CDR3. CDR3 region: CASSPQSTEGTDTQYF. CDR3 nucleotides: TGTGCCAGCAGCCCCCAATCGACCGAGGGAACAGATACGCAGTATTTT.